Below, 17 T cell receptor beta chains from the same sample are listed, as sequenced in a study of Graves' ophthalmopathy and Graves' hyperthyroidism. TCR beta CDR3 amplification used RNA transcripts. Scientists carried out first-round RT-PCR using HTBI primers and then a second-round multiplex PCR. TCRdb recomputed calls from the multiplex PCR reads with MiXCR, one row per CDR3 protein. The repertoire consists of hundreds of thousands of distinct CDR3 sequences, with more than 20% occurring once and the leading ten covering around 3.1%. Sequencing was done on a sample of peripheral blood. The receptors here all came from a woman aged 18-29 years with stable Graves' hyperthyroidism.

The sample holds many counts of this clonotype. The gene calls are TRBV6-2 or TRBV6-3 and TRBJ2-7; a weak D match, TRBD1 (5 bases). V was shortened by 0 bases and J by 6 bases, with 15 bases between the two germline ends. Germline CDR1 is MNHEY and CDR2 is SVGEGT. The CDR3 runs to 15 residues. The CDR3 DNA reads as TGTGCCAGCAGTTACTCGCAGACAGCCGTTTCCGAGCAGTACTTC. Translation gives CASSYSQTAVSEQYF.

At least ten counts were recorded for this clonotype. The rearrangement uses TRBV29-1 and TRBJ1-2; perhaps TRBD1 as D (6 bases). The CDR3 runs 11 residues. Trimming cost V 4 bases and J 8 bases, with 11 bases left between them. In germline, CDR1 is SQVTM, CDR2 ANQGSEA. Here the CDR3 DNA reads TGCAGCGTTGCACAGGGCGGGGGCTACACCTTC. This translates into CSVAQGGGYTF.

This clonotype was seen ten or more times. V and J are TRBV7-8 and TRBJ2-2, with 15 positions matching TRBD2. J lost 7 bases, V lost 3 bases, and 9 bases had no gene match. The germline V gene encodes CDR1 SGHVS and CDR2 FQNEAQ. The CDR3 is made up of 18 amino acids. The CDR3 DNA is TGTGCCAGCAGCTTCCTCGGGACTAGCGGGAGGAGGAACGGGGAGCTGTTTTTT. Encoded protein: CASSFLGTSGRRNGELFF.

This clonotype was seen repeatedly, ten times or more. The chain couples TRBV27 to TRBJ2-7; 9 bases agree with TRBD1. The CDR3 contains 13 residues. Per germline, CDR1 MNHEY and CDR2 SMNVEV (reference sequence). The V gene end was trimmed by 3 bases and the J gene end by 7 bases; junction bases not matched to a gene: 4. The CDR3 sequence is CASSFTGGYEQYF. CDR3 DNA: TGTGCCAGCAGTTTCACAGGGGGCTATGAGCAGTACTTC.

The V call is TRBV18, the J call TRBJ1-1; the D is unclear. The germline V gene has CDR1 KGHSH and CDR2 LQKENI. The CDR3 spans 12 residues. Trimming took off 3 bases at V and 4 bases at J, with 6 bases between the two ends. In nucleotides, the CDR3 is TGTGCCAGCTCACCCAAGGGCACTGAAGCTTTCTTT. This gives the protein CASSPKGTEAFF. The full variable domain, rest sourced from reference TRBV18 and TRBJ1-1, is NAGVMQNPRHLVRRRGQEARLRCSPMKGHSHVYWYRQLPEEGLKFMVYLQKENIIDESGMPKERFSAEFPKEGPSILRIQQVVRGDSAAYFCASSPKGTEAFFGQGTRLTVV.

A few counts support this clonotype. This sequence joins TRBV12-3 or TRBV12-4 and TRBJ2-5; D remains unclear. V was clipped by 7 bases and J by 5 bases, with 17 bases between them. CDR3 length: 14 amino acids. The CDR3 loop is CASKLGRRVETQYF. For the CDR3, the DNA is TGTGCCAGCAAGTTGGGCAGGCGAGTGGAGACCCAGTACTTC.

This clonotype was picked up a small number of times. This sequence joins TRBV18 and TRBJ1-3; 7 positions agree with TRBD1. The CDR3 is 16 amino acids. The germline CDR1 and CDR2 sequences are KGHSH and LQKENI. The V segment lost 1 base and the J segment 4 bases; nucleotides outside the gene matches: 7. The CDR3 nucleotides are TGTGCCAGCTCACCACGCGTACAGGGGCTGGGAAACACCATATATTTT. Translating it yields CASSPRVQGLGNTIYF.

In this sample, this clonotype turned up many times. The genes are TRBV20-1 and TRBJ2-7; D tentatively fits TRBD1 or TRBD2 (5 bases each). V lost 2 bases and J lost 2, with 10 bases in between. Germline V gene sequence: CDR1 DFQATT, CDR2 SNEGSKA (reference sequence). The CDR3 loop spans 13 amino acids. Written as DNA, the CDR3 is TGCAGTGCTAGACAGGGACCCCCCTACGAGCAGTACTTC. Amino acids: CSARQGPPYEQYF.

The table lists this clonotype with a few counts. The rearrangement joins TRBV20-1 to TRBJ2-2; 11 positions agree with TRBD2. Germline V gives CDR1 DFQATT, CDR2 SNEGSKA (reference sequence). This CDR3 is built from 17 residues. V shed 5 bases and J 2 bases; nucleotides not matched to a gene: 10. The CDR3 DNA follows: TGCAGTGCTTCCACTAGCGGGAGTCATTTTAACACCGGGGAGCTGTTTTTT. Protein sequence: CSASTSGSHFNTGELFF.

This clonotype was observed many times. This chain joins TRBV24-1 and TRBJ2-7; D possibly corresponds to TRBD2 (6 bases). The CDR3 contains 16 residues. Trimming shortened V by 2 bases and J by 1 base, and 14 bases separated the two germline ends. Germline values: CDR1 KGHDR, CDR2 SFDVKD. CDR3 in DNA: TGTGCCACCAGTGATTCCGAGCATGGAGGGTCCTACGAGCAGTACTTC. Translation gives CATSDSEHGGSYEQYF.

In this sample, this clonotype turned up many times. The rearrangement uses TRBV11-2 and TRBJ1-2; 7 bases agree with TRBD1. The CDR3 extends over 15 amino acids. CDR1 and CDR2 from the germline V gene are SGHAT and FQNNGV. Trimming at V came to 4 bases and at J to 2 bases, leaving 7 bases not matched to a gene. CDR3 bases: TGTGCCAGCAGCTCAGAGACAGGGCCCAACTATGGCTACACCTTC. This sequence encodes CASSSETGPNYGYTF.

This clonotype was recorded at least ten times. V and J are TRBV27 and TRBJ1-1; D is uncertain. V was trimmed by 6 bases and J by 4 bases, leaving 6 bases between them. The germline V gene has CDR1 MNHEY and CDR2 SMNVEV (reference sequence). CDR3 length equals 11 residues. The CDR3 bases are TGTGCCAGCAGGGGTCTCACTGAAGCTTTCTTT. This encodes CASRGLTEAFF.

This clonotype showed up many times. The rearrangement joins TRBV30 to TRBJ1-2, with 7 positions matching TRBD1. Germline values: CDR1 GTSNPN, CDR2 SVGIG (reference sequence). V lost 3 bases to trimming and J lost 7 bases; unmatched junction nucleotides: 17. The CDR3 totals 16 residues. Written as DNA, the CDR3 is TGTGCCTGGAGGAGAGGAGGGGGCCGGTTTGTAGGTGGCTACACCTTC. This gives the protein CAWRRGGGRFVGGYTF.

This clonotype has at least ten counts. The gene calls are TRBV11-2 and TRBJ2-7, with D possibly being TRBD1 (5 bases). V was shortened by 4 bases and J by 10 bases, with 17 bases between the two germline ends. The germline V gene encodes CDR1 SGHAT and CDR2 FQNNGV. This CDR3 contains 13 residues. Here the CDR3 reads CASSSLSRVIQYF. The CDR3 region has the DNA TGTGCCAGCAGCTCGTTGAGCAGGGTGATTCAGTACTTC.

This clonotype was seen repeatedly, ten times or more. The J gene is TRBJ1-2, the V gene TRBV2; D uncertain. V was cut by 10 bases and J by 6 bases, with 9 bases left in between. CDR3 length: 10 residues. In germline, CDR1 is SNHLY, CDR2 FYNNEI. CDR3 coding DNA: TGTGCCAACCCCACCGATGGCTACACCTTC. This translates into CANPTDGYTF. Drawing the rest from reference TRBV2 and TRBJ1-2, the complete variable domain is EPEVTQTPSHQVTQMGQEVILRCVPISNHLYFYWYRQILGQKVEFLVSFYNNEISEKSEIFDDQFSVERPDGSNFTLKIRSTKLEDSAMYFCANPTDGYTFGSGTRLTVV.

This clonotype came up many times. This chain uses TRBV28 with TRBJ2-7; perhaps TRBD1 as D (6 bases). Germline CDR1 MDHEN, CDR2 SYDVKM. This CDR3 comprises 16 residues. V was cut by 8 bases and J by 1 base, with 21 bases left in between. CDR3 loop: CASRAWGRAGSYEQYF. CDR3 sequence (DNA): TGTGCCAGCCGGGCCTGGGGGCGAGCCGGTTCCTACGAGCAGTACTTC. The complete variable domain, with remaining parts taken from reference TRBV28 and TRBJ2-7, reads DVKVTQSSRYLVKRTGEKVFLECVQDMDHENMFWYRQDPGLGLRLIYFSYDVKMKEKGDIPEGYSVSREKKERFSLILESASTNQTSMYLCASRAWGRAGSYEQYFGPGTRLTVT.

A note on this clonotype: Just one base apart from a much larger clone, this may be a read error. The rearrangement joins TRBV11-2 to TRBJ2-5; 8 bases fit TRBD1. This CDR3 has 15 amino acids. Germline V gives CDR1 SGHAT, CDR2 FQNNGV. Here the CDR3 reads CASSLARGPRETKYF. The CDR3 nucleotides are TGTGCCAGCAGCTTAGCCAGGGGGCCAAGGGAGACCAAGTACTTC.